This T cell receptor (beta chain) was documented in a study of T cell responses to AZD1222 COVID-19 vaccine. Profiling relied on immunoSEQ multiplex PCR, and the TCRdb table lists in-frame clones only, not all of them. The profile covers roughly 180,000 clones, with approximately 89% appearing a single time and 3% to 3.5% taken by the ten largest. Of note for this clone: The antigen remains unidentified.

V dropped 3 bases and J dropped 4 bases, with 6 bases sitting between them. Germline V lookup: CDR1 LNHDA, CDR2 SQIVND (reference sequence). The CDR3 loop spans 12 amino acids. Notes on the study in general: Vaccination with two AZD1222 doses was followed by a rise in Spike-specific TCR breadth and depth.

Second doses were pooled across both intervals (about 4 or about 12 weeks). V and J are TRBV19 and TRBJ2-5; maybe TRBD2 (5 bases). Material: peripheral blood, obtained 28 days after the second AZD1222 dose. The receptor's source is an adult who received the AZD1222 COVID-19 vaccine. CDR3 DNA sequence: TGTGCCAGTAGTATCCGGGGAGAGACCCAGTACTTC. Its translation: CASSIRGETQYF.